This is a list of T cell receptor beta chains from one sample in a study of cytomegalovirus exposure and HLA in healthy donors. Sequencing used immunoSEQ multiplex PCR; TCRdb keeps in-frame clones, though not all of them. The data show about 160,000 clones, around 76% seen once. Material for sequencing was PBMCs. These receptors were obtained from a girl aged 5 to 17 in good health and CMV-seropositive. CDR3s leave out the opening cysteine and the closing phenylalanine or tryptophan. The size field is filled for only some rows; it gives once, few, many or a size class.

ASSPSTDTQY	few	10	TRBJ2-3	TRBV7-6
ASTPAGGETQY	few	11	TRBJ2-5	TRBV2
ASSSGTISYT	-	10	TRBJ1-2	TRBV7-8
ASSPQGQETQY	few	11	TRBJ2-5	TRBV5-1
ASSFGGQGAYEQY	-	13	TRBJ2-7	TRBV28
ASGGGPVYEQY	-	11	TRBJ2-7	TRBV2
ASRDRGDPEAF	-	11	TRBJ1-1	TRBV6-5
SVEDQGRGFHIQY	-	13	TRBJ2-4	TRBV29-1
AWSLSGGFTEAF	-	12	TRBJ1-1	TRBV30
ASSGDSSYNEQF	-	12	TRBJ2-1	TRBV2
ASGTGRGTEAF	-	11	TRBJ1-1	TRBV10-3
ASSGRRGDTQY	-	11	TRBJ2-3	TRBV2
ASRPGLGNIQY	-	11	TRBJ2-4	TRBV6-6
ASSPDISNQPQH	-	12	TRBJ1-5	TRBV2
ASSIDRVGWRVRETEAF	-	17	TRBJ1-1	TRBV19